This is a list of T cell receptor beta chains from one sample in a study of siplizumab effects on memory and regulatory T cells. Clones were sequenced by immunoSEQ multiplex PCR, and TCRdb holds only the in-frame ones, with some missing. The table shows about 18,000 clones, with over 45% occurring only once. Antigens of these TCRs are unknown. The sequenced sample consisted of CFSE-low (dividing) CD4+ T cells sorted from an allogeneic mixed lymphocyte reaction. Every receptor here comes from a human donor in good health; the cells came from an allogeneic mixed lymphocyte reaction. Both conserved end residues are part of each CDR3.

v_gene: TRBV6-6; j_gene: TRBJ2-3; CDR3aa: CASRNNALADTDTQYF
v_gene: TRBV5-4; j_gene: TRBJ1-2; CDR3aa: CASSFRAAQNYGYTF
v_gene: TRBV18; j_gene: TRBJ2-3; CDR3aa: CASSPQAVETNTQYF
v_gene: TRBV9; j_gene: TRBJ2-3; CDR3aa: CASSARGHETDTQYF
v_gene: TRBV7-7; j_gene: TRBJ1-4; CDR3aa: CASSRVRGEKLFF
v_gene: TRBV19; j_gene: TRBJ2-1; CDR3aa: CASGDRHNEQFF
v_gene: TRBV28; j_gene: TRBJ2-1; CDR3aa: CASVEGGVGSGTFFF
v_gene: TRBV5-1; j_gene: TRBJ1-1; CDR3aa: CASSSNPGGNTEAFF
v_gene: TRBV19; j_gene: TRBJ2-7; CDR3aa: CASRETGGTYEQYF
v_gene: TRBV5-1; j_gene: TRBJ1-6; CDR3aa: CASSLNPGQGNSPLHF
v_gene: TRBV7-2; j_gene: TRBJ1-1; CDR3aa: CASSLAPVTTEAFF
v_gene: TRBV5-4; j_gene: TRBJ1-4; CDR3aa: CASSTPFGEGTNEKLFF
v_gene: TRBV6-5; j_gene: TRBJ2-7; CDR3aa: CASSYDSHYEQYF
v_gene: TRBV5-1; j_gene: TRBJ2-7; CDR3aa: CASNQGTGGNEQYF
v_gene: TRBV19; j_gene: TRBJ1-6; CDR3aa: CASSTGGAFAPLHF
v_gene: TRBV5-4; j_gene: TRBJ1-6; CDR3aa: CASSLWGTENSPLHF
v_gene: TRBV29-1; j_gene: TRBJ1-5; CDR3aa: CSVGGYDQPQHF
v_gene: TRBV7-3; j_gene: TRBJ2-1; CDR3aa: CASSLRGGEQFF
v_gene: TRBV5-5; j_gene: TRBJ2-1; CDR3aa: CATGLAGGITYNEQFF
v_gene: TRBV7-8; j_gene: TRBJ2-1; CDR3aa: CASSHVRGGYNEQFF
v_gene: TRBV29-1; j_gene: TRBJ1-1; CDR3aa: CSVEPAGTMGAFF
v_gene: TRBV5-4; j_gene: NA; CDR3aa: CASSPTNNRVGGELFF
v_gene: TRBV9; j_gene: TRBJ2-6; CDR3aa: CASSSEGVWANVLTF
v_gene: TRBV2; j_gene: TRBJ1-4; CDR3aa: CASSPALINEKLFF
v_gene: TRBV4-1; j_gene: TRBJ1-4; CDR3aa: CASSQSRGWGEKLFF
v_gene: TRBV30; j_gene: TRBJ1-2; CDR3aa: CAFPGGRGARLDGYTF
v_gene: TRBV7-2; j_gene: TRBJ2-5; CDR3aa: CASSFGQGQETQYF
v_gene: TRBV18; j_gene: TRBJ1-2; CDR3aa: CASSPGTDYGYTF
v_gene: TRBV5-5; j_gene: TRBJ2-3; CDR3aa: CASREVAGSSTDTQYF
v_gene: TRBV7-9; j_gene: TRBJ2-7; CDR3aa: CASSLTQGYEQYF
v_gene: TRBV5-1; j_gene: TRBJ2-3; CDR3aa: CASSLDHTDTQYF
v_gene: TRBV5-1; j_gene: TRBJ1-2; CDR3aa: CASSLGGSSDGYTF
v_gene: TRBV11-1; j_gene: TRBJ1-2; CDR3aa: CASSLNRGLNYGYTF
v_gene: TRBV11-3; j_gene: TRBJ2-5; CDR3aa: CASSLTSSVATQETQYF
v_gene: TRBV7-8; j_gene: TRBJ2-3; CDR3aa: CASSLGTDTQYF
v_gene: TRBV5-1; j_gene: TRBJ2-7; CDR3aa: CASSSSGTGIYEQYF
v_gene: TRBV28; j_gene: TRBJ2-7; CDR3aa: CASFSGGALAYEQYF
v_gene: TRBV18; j_gene: TRBJ1-5; CDR3aa: CASSRDRDQPQHF
v_gene: TRBV7-8; j_gene: TRBJ2-5; CDR3aa: CASSVTSGDQETQYF
v_gene: TRBV6-1; j_gene: TRBJ2-3; CDR3aa: CASSLGRGSSYTQYF
v_gene: TRBV6-5; j_gene: TRBJ2-7; CDR3aa: CASSGIGTGGDEQYF
v_gene: TRBV4-2; j_gene: TRBJ1-1; CDR3aa: CASSQDRDREAFF
v_gene: TRBV5-1; j_gene: TRBJ2-3; CDR3aa: CASSLDPSGGAADTQYF
v_gene: TRBV9; j_gene: TRBJ1-2; CDR3aa: CASSVGTYYGYTF
v_gene: TRBV5-1; j_gene: TRBJ2-3; CDR3aa: CASSPGGPTDTQYF
v_gene: TRBV7-3; j_gene: TRBJ2-7; CDR3aa: CASSLHPGASYEQYF
v_gene: TRBV18; j_gene: TRBJ2-2; CDR3aa: CASSPTITGSTGELFF
v_gene: TRBV6-6; j_gene: TRBJ1-6; CDR3aa: CASRENKYSPLHF
v_gene: TRBV6-5; j_gene: TRBJ2-1; CDR3aa: CASSSGGSNNEQFF
v_gene: TRBV28; j_gene: TRBJ1-3; CDR3aa: CASTTTGLTGNTIYF
v_gene: TRBV10-1; j_gene: TRBJ2-1; CDR3aa: CASRERGSGEQFF